The clone carrying this T cell receptor beta chain was detected many times. The germline V gene encodes CDR1 LGHNA and CDR2 YNFKEQ. This CDR3 is 15 amino acids long. V was clipped by 0 bases and J by 3 bases; unmatched bases: 4. This specimen comes from a study of CDR3 diversity in severe acne. TCRdb itself ran the PCR reads through MiXCR, one entry per CDR3 protein. The sample has over 85,000 distinct CDR3 sequences, more than 45% seen once; the top ten hold around 12%. The sample taken for sequencing was blood. The clonotype was recovered from a male donor with acne. The chain carries TRBV4-2 and TRBJ2-7; 8 nucleotides line up with TRBD2. In DNA form, the CDR3 reads TGTGCCAGCAGCCAAGATACGGGGACTAGCTACGAGCAGTACTTC. Protein sequence: CASSQDTGTSYEQYF.